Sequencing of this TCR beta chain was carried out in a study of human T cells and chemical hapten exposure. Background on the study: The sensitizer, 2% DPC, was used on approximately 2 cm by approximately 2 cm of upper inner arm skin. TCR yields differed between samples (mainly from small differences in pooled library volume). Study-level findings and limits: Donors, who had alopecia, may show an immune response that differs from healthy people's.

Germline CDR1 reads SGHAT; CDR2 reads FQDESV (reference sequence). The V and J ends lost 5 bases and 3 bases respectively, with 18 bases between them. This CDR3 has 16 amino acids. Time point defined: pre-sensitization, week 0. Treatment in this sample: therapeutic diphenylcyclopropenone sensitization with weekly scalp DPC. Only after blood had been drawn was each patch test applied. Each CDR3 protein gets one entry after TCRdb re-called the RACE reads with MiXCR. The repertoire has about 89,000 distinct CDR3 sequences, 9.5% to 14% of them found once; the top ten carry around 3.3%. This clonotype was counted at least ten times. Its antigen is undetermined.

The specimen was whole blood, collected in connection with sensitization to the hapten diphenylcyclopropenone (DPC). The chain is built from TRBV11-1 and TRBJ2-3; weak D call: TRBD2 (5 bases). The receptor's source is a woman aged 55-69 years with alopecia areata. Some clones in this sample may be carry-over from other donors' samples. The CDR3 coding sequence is TGTGCCAGCAGCATAGGACTTCATGCGCGAACAGATACGCAGTATTTT. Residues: CASSIGLHARTDTQYF.